A selection of T cell receptor beta chains follows, all from one sample in a study of blood T cell repertoires in COVID-19. Clones were sequenced by immunoSEQ multiplex PCR, and TCRdb holds only the in-frame ones, with some missing. The top ten hold 1.3% of the sample, which has over 200,000 clones, around 80% seen once. The sample comprised peripheral blood. These receptors all stem from a woman aged 25 to 45 with COVID-19, enrolled during active disease. CDR3s include the opening cysteine and the closing phenylalanine or tryptophan. The D gene is left open where the match is weak. Rows give clone size only sometimes, using once, few, many, or a class for an expanded clone.

J | size | D | V | CDR3 | DNA
TRBJ2-5 | . | TRBD1 | TRBV9 | CASSGGSGQGETQYF | TGTGCCAGCAGCGGGGGGTCGGGACAGGGAGAGACCCAGTACTTC
TRBJ2-3 | . | . | TRBV3-1/TRBV3-2 | CASSSNRDFRSTDTQYF | TGTGCCAGCAGCTCCAACCGGGATTTTCGGTCCACAGATACGCAGTATTTT
TRBJ1-2 | once | . | TRBV7-2 | CASSLRSGDYGYTF | TGTGCCAGCAGCTTAAGGTCCGGGGATTATGGCTACACCTTC
TRBJ1-1 | once | TRBD1 | TRBV10-3 | CAISRPGQGEAFF | TGTGCCATCAGTCGACCGGGACAGGGTGAAGCTTTCTTT
TRBJ2-4 | once | TRBD2 | TRBV2 | CASSERGLAGAKNIQYF | TGTGCCAGCAGCGAGAGAGGACTAGCGGGGGCCAAAAACATTCAGTACTTC
TRBJ2-1 | . | . | TRBV6-4 | CASSDGAGHNEQFF | TGTGCCAGCAGTGACGGGGCAGGCCACAATGAGCAGTTCTTC
TRBJ2-7 | . | TRBD1 | TRBV19 | CASSDRGSSYEQYF | TGTGCCAGTAGTGACAGGGGGAGCTCCTACGAGCAGTACTTC
TRBJ2-1 | . | TRBD2 | TRBV30 | CAWSVLSGSSYNEQFF | TGTGCCTGGAGTGTTCTCAGCGGGAGCTCCTACAATGAGCAGTTCTTC
TRBJ2-7 | . | TRBD1 | TRBV7-2 | CASSPRQGSYEQYF | TGTGCCAGCAGCCCCAGACAGGGTTCCTACGAGCAGTACTTC
TRBJ1-1 | . | . | TRBV13 | CASSLGRRNTEAFF | TGTGCCAGCAGCTTAGGTCGTCGGAACACTGAAGCTTTCTTT
TRBJ1-3 | . | TRBD1 | TRBV4-3 | CASSPHPRTGGGNTIYF | TGCGCCAGCAGCCCCCACCCCCGGACAGGGGGAGGAAACACCATATATTTT
TRBJ2-7 | . | TRBD1 | TRBV18 | CASSPPGQGSNEQYF | TGTGCCAGCTCACCACCGGGACAGGGATCTAACGAGCAGTACTTC
TRBJ2-3 | . | TRBD2 | TRBV7-3 | CASSPGAGGLSTDTQYF | TGTGCCAGCAGCCCGGGAGCGGGAGGGCTCAGCACAGATACGCAGTATTTT
TRBJ2-2 | . | TRBD2 | TRBV2 | CASSVTSGSHTGELFF | TGTGCCAGCAGTGTGACTAGCGGGAGCCACACCGGGGAGCTGTTTTTT
TRBJ2-7 | . | . | TRBV3-1/TRBV3-2 | CASSQDPPGRGYEQYF | TGTGCCAGCAGCCAAGACCCTCCCGGGCGGGGCTACGAGCAGTACTTC
TRBJ2-3 | . | TRBD2 | TRBV4-3 | CASSPSGREGDTQYF | TGCGCCAGCAGCCCCTCGGGGCGGGAGGGAGATACGCAGTATTTT
TRBJ2-2 | . | . | TRBV5-5 | CASSLTLTVTGELFF | TGTGCCAGCAGCTTGACCCTGACAGTCACCGGGGAGCTGTTTTTT
TRBJ2-7 | once | . | TRBV20-1 | CSARDQEKYF | TGCAGTGCTAGAGATCAAGAGAAGTACTTC
TRBJ2-5 | . | . | TRBV28 | CASSEDVSLGETQYF | TGTGCCAGCAGCGAAGATGTTTCCCTCGGGGAGACCCAGTACTTC
TRBJ2-7 | . | TRBD1 | TRBV5-1 | CASSLDGQGNYEQYF | TGCGCCAGCAGCTTGGATGGACAGGGGAACTACGAGCAGTACTTC
TRBJ2-3 | . | TRBD2 | TRBV27 | CASSTTTSGNSDTQYF | TGTGCCAGCAGTACCACGACTAGCGGGAACTCAGATACGCAGTATTTT
TRBJ2-1 | . | TRBD2 | TRBV3-1/TRBV3-2 | CASSQGEGSGSYNEQFF | TGTGCCAGCAGCCAAGGAGAGGGTAGCGGGAGTTACAATGAGCAGTTCTTC
TRBJ2-7 | . | . | TRBV13 | CASSLGRGVPYEQYF | TGTGCCAGCAGCCTGGGGAGGGGGGTTCCCTACGAGCAGTACTTC
TRBJ2-7 | . | . | TRBV12-3/TRBV12-4 | CASSSPRHYEQYF | TGTGCCAGCAGCTCCCCGCGACACTACGAGCAGTACTTC
TRBJ1-2 | . | TRBD1 | TRBV27 | CASSPTGGNYGYTF | TGTGCCAGCAGTCCTACAGGGGGTAACTATGGCTACACCTTC
TRBJ2-3 | . | TRBD2 | TRBV6-5 | CASSYAAGVSTDTQYF | TGTGCCAGCAGTTACGCAGCGGGAGTGAGCACAGATACGCAGTATTTT
TRBJ1-6 | . | TRBD1 | TRBV2 | CASGANRGESPLHF | TGTGCCAGCGGGGCCAACAGGGGGGAATCACCCCTCCACTTT
TRBJ1-2 | . | TRBD1 | TRBV2 | CASSSRGRGYTF | TGTGCCAGCAGTTCCAGGGGGCGTGGCTACACCTTC
TRBJ1-4 | . | . | TRBV3-1/TRBV3-2 | CASSQKARGANEKLFF | TGTGCCAGCAGCCAAAAAGCTCGGGGGGCTAATGAAAAACTGTTTTTT
TRBJ1-3 | . | TRBD1 | TRBV2 | CASKGQANTIYF | TGTGCCAGCAAGGGACAGGCCAACACCATATATTTT
TRBJ1-6 | . | . | TRBV7-8 | CASSLGAGGNSPLHF | TGTGCCAGCAGCTTAGGGGCGGGAGGGAATTCACCCCTCCACTTT
TRBJ2-1 | . | TRBD2 | TRBV11-2 | CASSLERGVYNEQFF | TGTGCCAGCAGCTTAGAGCGGGGGGTTTACAATGAGCAGTTCTTC
TRBJ2-1 | . | . | TRBV7-3 | CASSLTPGSYNEQFF | TGTGCCAGCAGCTTAACCCCGGGGTCCTACAATGAGCAGTTCTTC
TRBJ1-3 | many | . | TRBV12-3/TRBV12-4 | CASGSAAGNTIYF | TGTGCCAGCGGTAGCGCGGCCGGAAACACCATATATTTT
TRBJ1-2 | . | TRBD1 | TRBV23-1 | CASTELGTGDKGYTF | TGCGCCAGCACCGAATTAGGGACAGGGGATAAAGGCTACACCTTC